This entry features one TCR beta chain sequence. One junction end disagrees with the germline gene, perhaps due to a read error. Time point meaning: pre-sensitization, week 0. Treatment given: therapeutic diphenylcyclopropenone sensitization with weekly scalp DPC. Researchers sampled blood before each patch test went on. Researchers extracted total RNA from unfractionated whole blood. This entry is derived from a study of human T cells and chemical hapten exposure. Looking at the study overall: DPC at 0.01% went onto the upper back in patch tests, read at 6 days. There were per-sample TCR yield variations, arising mainly from small pooled library volume differences.

The CDR3 covers 14 residues. Per germline, CDR1 LGHDT and CDR2 YNNKEL (reference sequence). TCRdb fed the RACE reads into MiXCR, producing one record per CDR3 protein. The sample lists 250,000 or so distinct CDR3 sequences; approximately 7.5% were seen once. The gene calls are TRBV3-1 and TRBJ1-6; D might be TRBD1 (5 bases). The sequenced sample was whole blood, obtained in connection with sensitization to the hapten diphenylcyclopropenone (DPC). This receptor was taken from a man aged 18 to 35 with alopecia areata. Some clones in this sample may be carry-over from other donors' samples. CDR3 region: CASSQLPGPSPLHF. The CDR3, as DNA: TGTGCCAGCAGCCAACTACCGGGACCTTCACCCCTCCACTTC.